The 30 T cell receptor beta chains listed next were all sequenced from one sample in a study of T cells in Graves' hyperthyroidism and ophthalmopathy. The CDR3 regions of TCR beta were amplified from RNA transcripts. The study used the HTBI primer set for a first-round RT-PCR of the TCR CDR3. TCRdb called the multiplex PCR reads again in MiXCR, with one record for every CDR3 protein. Of around 240,000 distinct CDR3 sequences listed, about 15% were seen once; the top ten hold 10% to 15%. The sequencing input was blood. Receptors were obtained from a woman between 35 and 50 years old with Graves' hyperthyroidism that later progressed to Graves' ophthalmopathy.

This clonotype turned up a few times. V usage is TRBV6-2 or TRBV6-3 and J usage is TRBJ2-1; 7 positions agree with TRBD2. The germline V gene has CDR1 MNHEY and CDR2 SVGEGT. The ends lost 2 bases at V and 12 bases at J; junction bases unmatched: 7. The CDR3 extends over 13 amino acids. CDR3 residues: CASSYAGLPAQFF. CDR3 sequence (DNA): TGTGCCAGCAGTTACGCGGGACTACCCGCGCAGTTCTTC.

This clonotype has at least ten counts. V is TRBV29-1 and J is TRBJ1-1; tentative D call: TRBD1 (6 bases). The CDR3 has 13 amino acids. CDR1 is SQVTM and CDR2 is ANQGSEA in the germline V gene. Trimming pared 6 bases from V and 0 bases from J, leaving 11 bases between. Here the CDR3 reads CSVRDTLNTEAFF. The CDR3 DNA follows: TGCAGCGTCCGGGACACCTTGAACACTGAAGCTTTCTTT.

This clonotype has ten or more counts. CDR3 sequence (DNA): TGTGCCAGCTCACCACCGGGCAGGGGGGACTACGAGCAGTACTTC. Protein: CASSPPGRGDYEQYF. The chain has TRBV18 and TRBJ2-7; tentatively, D is TRBD1 (7 bases). The CDR3 has 15 amino acids. V lost 0 bases and J lost 3, with 12 bases in between. CDR1 is KGHSH, CDR2 LQKENI, per germline. The entire variable domain, with the rest obtained from reference TRBV18 and TRBJ2-7, is as follows: NAGVMQNPRHLVRRRGQEARLRCSPMKGHSHVYWYRQLPEEGLKFMVYLQKENIIDESGMPKERFSAEFPKEGPSILRIQQVVRGDSAAYFCASSPPGRGDYEQYFGPGTRLTVT.

This clonotype has at least ten counts. The chain carries TRBV4-1 and TRBJ1-1, with D perhaps matching TRBD1 (5 bases). V shed 6 bases and J shed 0 bases, with 11 bases lying between them. The CDR3 sequence is 14 residues long. CDR1 and CDR2 from the germline V gene are MGHRA and YSYEKL. The CDR3 loop reads CASRKTAMNTEAFF. The CDR3 nucleotides are TGCGCCAGCAGGAAGACAGCGATGAACACTGAAGCTTTCTTT.

This clonotype has ten or more counts. V gene TRBV6-1 combines with J gene TRBJ2-1; a weak D match, TRBD1 (6 bases). CDR3 length: 13 amino acids. Trimming shortened V by 5 bases and J by 6 bases, and 11 bases separated the two germline ends. CDR1 is MNHNS and CDR2 is SASEGT in the germline V gene. CDR3 in DNA: TGTGCCAGCAGTTCCCTCAGGGGCAATGAGCAGTTCTTC. This encodes CASSSLRGNEQFF.

This clonotype was observed at least ten times. CDR3 sequence: CASSEALGRGRSGELFF. CDR3 sequence (DNA): TGTGCCAGCAGTGAAGCGCTCGGCAGGGGGCGGAGCGGGGAGCTGTTTTTT. V is TRBV2 and J is TRBJ2-2; TRBD1 matches at 8 bases. The CDR3 covers 17 residues. CDR1 and CDR2 (germline): SNHLY, FYNNEI. The V and J ends lost 0 bases and 7 bases, in that order; junction bases with no gene match: 10.

This clonotype was seen repeatedly, ten times or more. The rearrangement links TRBV5-5 to TRBJ2-1, with TRBD1 as a possible D gene (5 bases). The CDR3 has 13 amino acids. V lost 2 bases, J lost 6 bases, and 9 bases lay in between. CDR1 and CDR2 from the germline V gene are SGHKS and YYEKEE (reference sequence). CDR3 region: CASSLLQGNEQFF. CDR3 in DNA: TGTGCCAGCAGCTTACTTCAGGGCAATGAGCAGTTCTTC. Supplemented by reference TRBV5-5 and TRBJ2-1, the full variable domain reads DAGVTQSPTHLIKTRGQQVTLRCSPISGHKSVSWYQQVLGQGPQFIFQYYEKEERGRGNFPDRFSARQFPNYSSELNVNALLLGDSALYLCASSLLQGNEQFFGPGTRLTVL.

This clonotype has a count of ten or more. The V call is TRBV3-1, the J call TRBJ2-7; 11 nucleotides match TRBD2. Per the germline V gene, CDR1 is LGHDT and CDR2 is YNNKEL (reference sequence). Unmatched junction bases numbered 4, after V lost 7 bases and J lost 2 bases. The CDR3 totals 14 residues. The CDR3 spells CASINSGRAYEQYF. Written as DNA, the CDR3 is TGTGCCAGCATTAATAGCGGGAGGGCCTACGAGCAGTACTTC.

This chain joins TRBV7-9 and TRBJ1-1; D not resolved. The length of the CDR3 is 15 residues. Trimming pared 2 bases from V and 4 bases from J, leaving 14 bases between. Looked up from germline, CDR1 is SEHNR and CDR2 is FQNEAQ (reference sequence). The CDR3 loop is CASSLISPAGTEAFF. The CDR3 DNA reads as TGTGCCAGCAGCTTAATTTCTCCGGCTGGCACTGAAGCTTTCTTT.

This clonotype was seen many times. The V and J genes are TRBV19 and TRBJ1-2, with D maybe TRBD1 (5 bases). CDR1 and CDR2 from the germline V gene are LNHDA and SQIVND (reference sequence). CDR3 size: 12 residues. Deletions cut 10 bases from V and 7 bases from J, with 16 bases between. The chain's CDR3 is CATRAGFVGYTF. CDR3 bases: TGTGCCACCCGGGCAGGGTTCGTTGGCTACACCTTC.

The rearrangement uses TRBV19 and TRBJ2-3, with D unclear. The CDR3 has 15 amino acids. Germline V CDR1 and CDR2: LNHDA, SQIVND (reference sequence). V dropped 2 bases and J dropped 0 bases, with 9 bases sitting between them. In nucleotides, the CDR3 is TGTGCCAGTAGTATATGGGCGACTAGCACAGATACGCAGTATTTT. It specifies CASSIWATSTDTQYF. Combining the CDR3 with reference TRBV19 and TRBJ2-3 gives the whole variable domain DGGITQSPKYLFRKEGQNVTLSCEQNLNHDAMYWYRQDPGQGLRLIYYSQIVNDFQKGDIAEGYSVSREKKESFPLTVTSAQKNPTAFYLCASSIWATSTDTQYFGPGTRLTVL.

This chain joins TRBV20-1 and TRBJ1-2; unclear D gene. Germline CDR1 reads DFQATT; CDR2 reads SNEGSKA (reference sequence). V shed 1 base and J shed 3 bases, with 12 bases lying between them. CDR3 size: 14 residues. CDR3 protein: CSARGYPRYYGYTF. The CDR3 region has the DNA TGCAGTGCTAGAGGGTATCCACGGTACTATGGCTACACCTTC.

The V call is TRBV10-3, the J call TRBJ2-7; D unresolved. Looked up from germline, CDR1 is ENHRY and CDR2 is SYGVKD. V was cut by 5 bases and J by 2 bases, with 4 bases left in between. The CDR3 loop spans 11 amino acids. The CDR3 here is CAISSTYEQYF. The CDR3, as DNA: TGTGCCATCAGTTCAACCTACGAGCAGTACTTC.

There are many counts of this clonotype. The V call is TRBV18, the J call TRBJ2-2, with D perhaps matching TRBD2 (5 bases). This CDR3 is built from 16 residues. CDR1 and CDR2 from the germline V gene are KGHSH and LQKENI. The V and J ends lost 2 bases and 1 base respectively, with 11 bases between them. The CDR3, as DNA: TGTGCCAGCTCACCAGGAGGAGGAATGAACACCGGGGAGCTGTTTTTT. Its protein product is CASSPGGGMNTGELFF.

The sample holds many counts of this clonotype. This chain uses TRBV20-1 with TRBJ2-7; 7 bases line up with TRBD1. This CDR3 comprises 14 residues. Germline trimming cut 4 bases from V and 9 bases from J; bases unmatched to any gene: 15. CDR1 and CDR2 from the germline V gene are DFQATT and SNEGSKA (reference sequence). As DNA, the CDR3 is TGCAGTGCTATAACGACAGGGAAATCATCGCGGCAGTACTTC. Its protein is CSAITTGKSSRQYF.

This clonotype came up many times. The CDR3 spells CASSLGQGGGYTF. CDR3 nucleotide sequence: TGTGCCAGCAGCTTAGGCCAGGGCGGGGGCTACACCTTC. V gene TRBV7-6 combines with J gene TRBJ1-2; tentatively, D is TRBD1 (5 bases). Germline lookup yields CDR1 SGHVS and CDR2 FNYEAQ. The length of the CDR3 is 13 residues. V was shortened by 1 base and J by 8 bases, with 11 bases between the two germline ends.

This clonotype was counted many times. V usage is TRBV27 and J usage is TRBJ2-6, with 7 bases identical to TRBD1. The CDR3 sequence is 16 residues long. Germline CDR1 MNHEY, CDR2 SMNVEV (reference sequence). The V gene end was trimmed by 7 bases and the J gene end by 7 bases; junction bases not matched to a gene: 13. CDR3 bases: TGTGCCAGCAACATACAGGGGCTCCAAATTGCCAACGTCCTGACTTTC. This encodes CASNIQGLQIANVLTF.

This clonotype appeared many times. J is TRBJ1-1 and V is TRBV7-9; D unclear. In germline, CDR1 is SEHNR, CDR2 FQNEAQ (reference sequence). The CDR3 has 14 residues. Trimming cost V 8 bases and J 0 bases, with 13 bases left between them. The chain's CDR3 is CASGGQYMNTEAFF. CDR3 nucleotide sequence: TGTGCCAGCGGCGGGCAGTATATGAACACTGAAGCTTTCTTT.

This clonotype was seen ten or more times. The V and J genes are TRBV12-3 or TRBV12-4 and TRBJ2-6; 10 bases agree with TRBD1. CDR3 length: 20 residues. After removal of 4 bases from V and 2 bases from J, the junction contained 14 bases not matched to a gene. CDR3 nucleotides: TGTGCCAGCAGTTCCCGGGACAGGGGATTTGGTTTCGCTGGGGCCAACGTCCTGACTTTC. This codes for CASSSRDRGFGFAGANVLTF.

Many counts were recorded for this clonotype. The chain combines TRBV5-1 with TRBJ2-3; a weak D match, TRBD1 (5 bases). Trimming cost V 5 bases and J 5 bases, with 15 bases left between them. The CDR3 contains 14 residues. CDR1 is SGHRS, CDR2 YFSETQ, per germline. CDR3 sequence reads: CASSTGLYGDTQYF. The CDR3 DNA follows: TGCGCCAGCAGTACAGGATTATATGGAGATACGCAGTATTTT.

This clonotype was recorded many times. The V call is TRBV20-1, the J call TRBJ2-2, with 8 bases matching TRBD2. Germline loops: CDR1 DFQATT, CDR2 SNEGSKA (reference sequence). The V and J ends lost 5 bases and 3 bases, in that order; junction bases with no gene match: 5. The CDR3 is 14 amino acids. The CDR3 loop is CSASSGRYTGELFF. The DNA for the CDR3 is TGCAGTGCTTCAAGCGGGAGATACACCGGGGAGCTGTTTTTT.

This clonotype was detected many times. For the CDR3, the DNA is TGTGCCACCCGAAAGGGGTCCTCGTACTACAATGAGCAGTTCTTC. It encodes CATRKGSSYYNEQFF. The chain carries TRBV27 and TRBJ2-1, with a possible D match to TRBD1 (5 bases). Germline V gene sequence: CDR1 MNHEY, CDR2 SMNVEV (reference sequence). Trimming left V 10 bases short and J 3 bases short, with 19 bases between. This CDR3 spans 15 amino acids.

This clonotype occurred many times. The chain combines TRBV27 with TRBJ2-1; 8 bases fit TRBD2. This CDR3 comprises 15 residues. Unmatched junction bases numbered 11, after V lost 7 bases and J lost 6 bases. The germline V gene has CDR1 MNHEY and CDR2 SMNVEV (reference sequence). This CDR3 reads CASTPGTRLVNEQFF. The CDR3 DNA reads TGTGCCAGCACCCCCGGGACTAGGTTGGTCAATGAGCAGTTCTTC.

The sample holds many counts of this clonotype. The chain joins TRBV6-4 to TRBJ2-7; a possible D gene is TRBD1 (5 bases). This CDR3 spans 15 amino acids. CDR1 is MRHNA, CDR2 SNTAGT, per germline. V shed 5 bases and J shed 0 bases, with 14 bases lying between them. DNA of the CDR3: TGTGCCAGCAGTTACCCGACAGCGATCTCCTACGAGCAGTACTTC. Its protein product is CASSYPTAISYEQYF.

This clonotype was observed at least ten times. The V and J genes are TRBV28 and TRBJ2-1, with TRBD1 matching 7 bases. The V gene end was trimmed by 6 bases and the J gene end by 4 bases; junction bases not matched to a gene: 6. Germline values: CDR1 MDHEN, CDR2 SYDVKM. The CDR3 is made up of 14 amino acids. DNA for the CDR3: TGTGCCAGCAGCCCGGGACAGCCGTACAATGAGCAGTTCTTC. Protein: CASSPGQPYNEQFF.

This clonotype was picked up many times. The J gene is TRBJ2-7, the V gene TRBV7-8; perhaps TRBD1 as D (6 bases). Germline V CDR1 and CDR2: SGHVS, FQNEAQ. The CDR3 consists of 15 residues. V dropped 7 bases and J dropped 3 bases, with 19 bases sitting between them. CDR3 coding DNA: TGTGCCAGCACCCCCGGGACAAATCCGGGCTACGAGCAGTACTTC. Translation gives CASTPGTNPGYEQYF.

This clonotype was seen repeatedly, ten times or more. The chain combines TRBV5-1 with TRBJ2-7, with 8 positions matching TRBD2. CDR3 length: 14 amino acids. Unmatched junction bases numbered 6, after V lost 4 bases and J lost 3 bases. Germline CDR1 and CDR2: SGHRS and YFSETQ. Here the CDR3 DNA reads TGCGCCAGCAGCGTGGCGGGAGGTGACTACGAGCAGTACTTC. Its protein product is CASSVAGGDYEQYF.

This clonotype was observed at least ten times. The chain combines TRBV28 with TRBJ2-1, with 7 bases lining up with TRBD1. J was trimmed by 8 bases and V by 8 bases; bases with no gene match: 15. Germline V gene data show CDR1 as MDHEN and CDR2 as SYDVKM. CDR3 length: 15 amino acids. DNA of the CDR3: TGTGCCAGCCACTTAGGGGGCTGGGGTGGTGATGAGCAGTTCTTC. This encodes CASHLGGWGGDEQFF.

This clonotype showed up just a few times. The rearrangement links TRBV29-1 to TRBJ2-1; 7 nucleotides match TRBD2. Germline V lookup: CDR1 SQVTM, CDR2 ANQGSEA. Germline trimming cut 2 bases from V and 4 bases from J; bases unmatched to any gene: 17. This CDR3 contains 18 residues. The CDR3 coding sequence is TGCAGCGTTGAAAATCGCGGGAGAAGGGATTGGTTTTACAATGAGCAGTTCTTC. It specifies CSVENRGRRDWFYNEQFF.

This clonotype occurred many times. CDR3 bases: TGTGCCAGCAGTTTATTGATCGGGGGGGCTGAGGTGGTGAACACTGAAGCTTTCTTT. It is translated as CASSLLIGGAEVVNTEAFF. The genes are TRBV28 and TRBJ1-1; possible D gene TRBD1, 6 bases. The V end lost 1 base, the J end lost 0 bases, and 21 bases lay between the germline ends. The germline V gene encodes CDR1 MDHEN and CDR2 SYDVKM. The CDR3 totals 19 residues.